Below, 32 T cell receptor beta chains from the same sample are listed, as sequenced in a study of PD-L1 blockade in urothelial cancer. Generated by immunoSEQ multiplex PCR, the TCRdb table keeps only in-frame clones and is missing some. The repertoire holds 55,000 to 85,000 clones, with about 89% as singletons. The specimen comprised PBMCs, sampled around atezolizumab (anti-PD-L1) treatment. These receptors were taken from a man aged 60 to 69 with urothelial cancer.

Written as DNA, the CDR3 is TGTGCCAGCAGGCAGCGGGCGAACACCGGGGAGCTGTTTTTT. Translation gives CASRQRANTGELFF. The V and J genes are TRBV27 and TRBJ2-2; possible D gene TRBD2, 6 bases. The germline V and J ends were trimmed by 6 bases and 0 bases, with 8 bases remaining between them. This CDR3 has 14 residues. Germline values: CDR1 MNHEY, CDR2 SMNVEV (reference sequence).

CDR3 DNA sequence: TGCGCCAGCAGCTTGGATGGTAGCGGGAGTATCAACAGCATGTTCTTC. It is translated as CASSLDGSGSINSMFF. This chain joins TRBV5-1 and TRBJ2-1, with 9 bases identical to TRBD2. Germline-derived CDR1 and CDR2 are SGHRS and YFSETQ. The CDR3 is 16 residues long. With V trimmed by 0 bases and J by 15 bases, 16 bases remained unmatched.

Written as DNA, the CDR3 is TGTGCCAGCAGCAACAGGGGCGCGGGTGGAAACACCATATATTTT. It is translated as CASSNRGAGGNTIYF. The V call is TRBV7-2, the J call TRBJ1-3, with 7 bases aligning to TRBD1. CDR1 and CDR2 from the germline V gene are SGHTA and FQGNSA. V lost 5 bases and J lost 3; bases outside the gene matches: 7. This CDR3 has 15 amino acids.

The chain carries TRBV7-2 and TRBJ1-3; TRBD1 might be the D (5 bases). The V gene's germline CDR1 is SGHTA and CDR2 FQGNSA. Trimming shortened V by 1 base and J by 0 bases, and 10 bases separated the two germline ends. This CDR3 contains 16 residues. The CDR3 region is CASSLVPGPSGNTIYF. The CDR3 DNA sequence: TGTGCCAGCAGCTTAGTACCAGGGCCCTCTGGAAACACCATATATTTT.

This chain links TRBV18 with TRBJ2-5; 16 bases match TRBD2. The germline V gene encodes CDR1 KGHSH and CDR2 LQKENI. The J segment lost 2 bases and the V segment lost 3 bases, leaving 9 bases of the junction unmatched. The CDR3 extends over 19 amino acids. The CDR3 DNA follows: TGTGCCAGCTCACCGACCGGGACTAGCGGGAGGGCCTCTCAAGAGACCCAGTACTTC. Its translation is CASSPTGTSGRASQETQYF.

This clone has more than one count but fewer than ten. This chain connects TRBV4-1 to TRBJ2-5, with 8 nucleotides matching TRBD2. The CDR3 covers 16 residues. J was trimmed by 2 bases and V by 4 bases; bases with no gene match: 9. In germline, CDR1 is MGHRA, CDR2 YSYEKL. As DNA, the CDR3 is TGCGCCAGCAGCCTACCACGAGCGGGGGAGCAAGAGACCCAGTACTTC. Translation: CASSLPRAGEQETQYF.

CDR3 nucleotides: TGTGCCAGCAGCCCGACCGGGACAGGGACTCTGGGTGAAAAACTGTTTTTT. Translating gives CASSPTGTGTLGEKLFF. This chain connects TRBV7-6 to TRBJ1-4; 9 nucleotides agree with TRBD1. Per germline, CDR1 SGHVS and CDR2 FNYEAQ. The junction had 14 bases not matched to a gene; V was cut back by 5 bases and J by 7 bases. This CDR3 comprises 17 residues.

The V gene is TRBV6-5, the J gene TRBJ2-5; TRBD1 is a possible D gene (5 bases). The germline V gene encodes CDR1 MNHEY and CDR2 SVGAGI. Trimming stripped 0 bases from V and 5 bases from J, with 16 bases between. CDR3 length equals 16 residues. Here the CDR3 DNA reads TGTGCCAGCAGTTACTCGGGCCAGGGCCCTCGGGAGACCCAGTACTTC. This gives the protein CASSYSGQGPRETQYF.

The CDR3 protein is CASSLSTGGLYEQYF. The CDR3 DNA reads TGTGCCAGCAGCTTAAGTACAGGGGGCCTCTACGAGCAGTACTTC. V gene TRBV7-2 combines with J gene TRBJ2-7; 9 bases align to TRBD1. Trimming took 2 bases from V and 3 from J; bases not matched to a gene: 5. The CDR3 length is 15 residues. From germline, CDR1 is SGHTA and CDR2 FQGNSA.

The CDR3 bases are TGTGCCAGCAGCTTCACGCGAAATGAGCAGTTCTTC. Translation gives CASSFTRNEQFF. The rearrangement joins TRBV7-2 to TRBJ2-1; unclear D gene. This CDR3 is 12 amino acids long. V gave up 3 bases and J gave up 7 bases, with 7 bases separating them. Germline assignment: CDR1 SGHTA and CDR2 FQGNSA.

The chain is built from TRBV19 and TRBJ2-7, with TRBD1 as a possible D gene (5 bases). Germline CDR1 and CDR2: LNHDA and SQIVND (reference sequence). V dropped 2 bases and J dropped 1 base, with 12 bases sitting between them. The CDR3 length is 15 residues. The CDR3 reads CASSISPKGSYEQYF. CDR3 nucleotides: TGTGCCAGTAGTATATCCCCCAAGGGGTCCTACGAGCAGTACTTC.

The V call is TRBV11-2, the J call TRBJ2-7; 8 bases are a match to TRBD1. In germline, CDR1 is SGHAT, CDR2 FQNNGV. V was pared by 1 base and J by 0 bases, with 2 bases of the junction left unmatched. CDR3 size: 15 residues. The CDR3 bases are TGTGCCAGCAGCTTAGGACAGGGGTTCTCCTACGAGCAGTACTTC. The encoded protein is CASSLGQGFSYEQYF.

The V gene is TRBV6-1, the J gene TRBJ2-7; the D is unclear. The CDR3 covers 12 residues. V was cut by 4 bases and J by 3 bases, with 7 bases left in between. Germline values: CDR1 MNHNS, CDR2 SASEGT. CDR3 amino acids: CASSAAFYEQYF. DNA for the CDR3: TGTGCCAGCAGTGCCGCGTTCTACGAGCAGTACTTC.

The chain has TRBV19 and TRBJ1-5; D not certain. V was pared by 5 bases and J by 7 bases, with 12 bases between. Germline lookup yields CDR1 LNHDA and CDR2 SQIVND (reference sequence). The CDR3 is made up of 13 amino acids. The CDR3 reads CASSGGVEQPQHF. The CDR3 bases are TGTGCCAGTAGTGGTGGTGTAGAACAGCCCCAGCATTTT.

J is TRBJ2-1 and V is TRBV9, with TRBD2 as a possible D gene (5 bases). This CDR3 spans 15 amino acids. Germline-derived CDR1 and CDR2 are SGDLS and YYNGEE. V was clipped by 4 bases and J by 4 bases, with 15 bases between them. The chain's CDR3 is CASSYSGNTYNEQFF. The CDR3 nucleotides are TGTGCCAGCAGCTACTCGGGGAATACTTACAATGAGCAGTTCTTC.

This clone was recorded only once. The chain carries TRBV10-3 and TRBJ1-2; D might be TRBD1 (6 bases). Germline V gene data show CDR1 as ENHRY and CDR2 as SYGVKD. The CDR3 runs 18 residues. V was trimmed by 0 bases and J by 0 bases, leaving 17 bases between them. The DNA for the CDR3 is TGTGCCATCAGTGAGTCGATGGGGGGGCGGCCCTCTAACTATGGCTACACCTTC. This translates into CAISESMGGRPSNYGYTF.

The rearrangement joins TRBV19 to TRBJ2-2, with D perhaps TRBD2 (6 bases). CDR1 and CDR2 (germline): LNHDA, SQIVND (reference sequence). The CDR3 extends over 16 amino acids. The V end lost 3 bases, the J end lost 2 bases, and 13 bases lay between the germline ends. CDR3 sequence reads: CASSISGGANTGELFF. In nucleotides, the CDR3 is TGTGCCAGTAGTATCAGTGGAGGGGCCAACACCGGGGAGCTGTTTTTT.

This clone appeared a few times. This CDR3 is CASSPSGNSNQPQHF. Here the CDR3 DNA reads TGTGCCAGCAGTCCCTCCGGGAATAGCAATCAGCCCCAGCATTTT. The chain links TRBV6-5 to TRBJ1-5; no reliable D call. Trimming stripped 5 bases from V and 0 bases from J, with 11 bases between. CDR3 length equals 15 residues. CDR1 and CDR2 (germline): MNHEY, SVGAGI.

The V call is TRBV20-1, the J call TRBJ2-1, with D maybe TRBD2 (5 bases). Trimming left V 6 bases short and J 9 bases short, with 12 bases between. Germline CDR1 reads DFQATT; CDR2 reads SNEGSKA (reference sequence). The CDR3 covers 11 residues. The CDR3 loop is CSARRDGEQFF. In DNA form, the CDR3 reads TGCAGTGCCCGACGGGATGGTGAGCAGTTCTTC.

The table lists this clone with a count of one. V and J are TRBV29-1 and TRBJ1-2, with 9 bases fitting TRBD1. J gave up 2 bases and V 6 bases, and 4 bases lay outside the gene matches. Germline V CDR1 and CDR2: SQVTM, ANQGSEA. CDR3 length: 13 residues. The CDR3: CSVQQGANYGYTF. In DNA, the CDR3 is TGCAGCGTACAACAGGGGGCCAACTATGGCTACACCTTC. The full variable domain, its missing parts supplied by reference TRBV29-1 and TRBJ1-2, is SAVISQKPSRDICQRGTSLTIQCQVDSQVTMMFWYRQQPGQSLTLIATANQGSEATYESGFVIDKFPISRPNLTFSTLTVSNMSPEDSSIYLCSVQQGANYGYTFGSGTRLTVV.

This clone appeared once. The chain links TRBV29-1 to TRBJ2-5, with a possible D match to TRBD2 (5 bases). This CDR3 is built from 12 residues. The germline V gene has CDR1 SQVTM and CDR2 ANQGSEA. Trimming shortened V by 7 bases and J by 3 bases, and 12 bases separated the two germline ends. CDR3 in DNA: TGCAGCGCCGCGCGGGCCAAAGAGACCCAGTACTTC. This gives the protein CSAARAKETQYF.

This chain joins TRBV28 and TRBJ1-2, with 8 bases aligning to TRBD1. The CDR3 sequence is 14 residues long. In germline, CDR1 is MDHEN, CDR2 SYDVKM. V shed 3 bases and J 5 bases; nucleotides not matched to a gene: 5. The CDR3 DNA follows: TGTGCCAGCAGTTTCGCGACAGGGGCTTATGGCTACACCTTC. Translated: CASSFATGAYGYTF.

The chain employs TRBV4-1 and TRBJ1-1; D may be TRBD1 (6 bases). The V end lost 3 bases, the J end lost 4 bases, and 15 bases lay between the germline ends. Germline CDR1 reads MGHRA; CDR2 reads YSYEKL. This CDR3 has 15 residues. The CDR3 loop is CASSQVAQGSTEAFF. The CDR3 DNA reads as TGCGCCAGCAGCCAGGTAGCACAGGGTAGCACTGAAGCTTTCTTT.

V gene TRBV14 combines with J gene TRBJ1-1; D remains ambiguous. This CDR3 is 16 amino acids long. Per germline, CDR1 SGHDN and CDR2 FVKESK. V gave up 4 bases and J gave up 6 bases, with 21 bases separating them. The CDR3 sequence: CASSLRTAPTSAEAFF. The CDR3 DNA reads TGTGCCAGCAGCCTCCGGACTGCCCCTACGTCGGCTGAAGCTTTCTTT.

The genes are TRBV7-2 and TRBJ1-3, with 9 bases fitting TRBD1. V lost 4 bases to trimming and J lost 2 bases; unmatched junction nucleotides: 3. This CDR3 is 15 amino acids long. Germline V gene data show CDR1 as SGHTA and CDR2 as FQGNSA. The CDR3 DNA reads as TGTGCCAGCAGCTCAAGGACAGGGGCTGGAAACACCATATATTTT. The encoded protein is CASSSRTGAGNTIYF.

The CDR3, as DNA: TGCGCCAGCAGCCAACTGGGACAGAACTACGAGCAGTACTTC. Its translation is CASSQLGQNYEQYF. The chain recombines TRBV4-1 with TRBJ2-7; TRBD1 matches at 7 bases. V was pared by 2 bases and J by 3 bases, with 4 bases of the junction left unmatched. The CDR3 extends over 14 amino acids. Germline CDR1 and CDR2: MGHRA and YSYEKL.

The chain recombines TRBV6-5 with TRBJ2-3; TRBD2 matches 7 bases. Unmatched junction bases numbered 2, after V lost 2 bases and J lost 0 bases. Germline V lookup: CDR1 MNHEY, CDR2 SVGAGI. The CDR3 has 15 residues. The CDR3 DNA is TGTGCCAGCAGTTACGCGACTAGCAGCACAGATACGCAGTATTTT. This encodes CASSYATSSTDTQYF.

The V gene is TRBV19, the J gene TRBJ2-2; TRBD1 is a possible D gene (5 bases). Between the trimmed V and J ends, which lost 2 bases and 0 bases, there was a span of 7 bases. Germline CDR1 LNHDA, CDR2 SQIVND (reference sequence). The length of the CDR3 is 15 residues. The CDR3 coding sequence is TGTGCCAGTAGTATACAGGGAACGAACACCGGGGAGCTGTTTTTT. Encoded protein: CASSIQGTNTGELFF.

DNA for the CDR3: TGCAGTGCTTTAGACAGAGATACGCAGTATTTT. The encoded protein is CSALDRDTQYF. The rearrangement joins TRBV20-1 to TRBJ2-3; weak D call: TRBD1 (5 bases). This CDR3 contains 11 residues. CDR1 is DFQATT and CDR2 is SNEGSKA in the germline V gene (reference sequence). Trimming cost V 5 bases and J 5 bases, with 8 bases left between them.

V and J are TRBV7-2 and TRBJ1-1; D not resolved. The CDR3 runs to 11 residues. Trimming took 6 bases from V and 3 from J, leaving 5 bases between them. Germline V gene sequence: CDR1 SGHTA, CDR2 FQGNSA. CDR3 sequence (DNA): TGTGCCAGCAGTATTTACACTGAAGCTTTCTTT. As protein: CASSIYTEAFF.

The chain carries TRBV5-8 and TRBJ2-2; 9 nucleotides align to TRBD2. Germline V lookup: CDR1 SGHTS, CDR2 YDEGEE. V lost 4 bases and J lost 6; bases outside the gene matches: 4. There are 14 residues in the CDR3. The CDR3 region is CASSPRGGPGELFF. CDR3 sequence (DNA): TGTGCCAGCAGCCCGCGGGGGGGCCCCGGGGAGCTGTTTTTT.

The chain employs TRBV5-1 and TRBJ2-1; TRBD2 is a possible D gene (6 bases). Germline CDR1 SGHRS, CDR2 YFSETQ. V was clipped by 6 bases and J by 5 bases, with 12 bases between them. There are 13 residues in the CDR3. The CDR3 here is CASIRWGDNEQFF. Written as DNA, the CDR3 is TGCGCCAGCATCCGTTGGGGGGACAATGAGCAGTTCTTC.